Below, 12 T cell receptor beta chains from the same sample are listed, as sequenced in a study of beta chain features in type 1 diabetes. Expressed TCRB transcripts were sequenced because the isolated RNA had all been reverse transcribed beforehand. Profiling relied on immunoSEQ multiplex PCR, and the TCRdb table lists in-frame clones only, not all of them. The sample has 250,000 to 300,000 clones, about 8.5% seen once. Input material: central memory CD4+ T cells from blood. The receptors were gathered from a woman between 18 and 29 years old in good health.

This clone has only a few counts. The chain couples TRBV7-2 to TRBJ2-3; possibly TRBD1 or TRBD2 for D (5 bases each). The V end lost 4 bases, the J end lost 0 bases, and 11 bases lay between the germline ends. CDR3 length equals 15 residues. From germline, CDR1 is SGHTA and CDR2 FQGNSA. CDR3 in DNA: TGTGCCAGCAGCTGGGGGTTACGTAGCACAGATACGCAGTATTTT. This encodes CASSWGLRSTDTQYF.

This chain links TRBV7-9 with TRBJ2-3; D gene uncertain. Germline CDR1 is SEHNR and CDR2 is FQNEAQ (reference sequence). V was pared by 3 bases and J by 6 bases, with 22 bases between. The CDR3 spans 17 residues. The CDR3 bases are TGTGCCAGCAGCTTGTTATCCTCGATCAAGGTGGAGGATACGCAGTATTTT. Protein: CASSLLSSIKVEDTQYF.

This chain links TRBV6-5 with TRBJ2-5, with D possibly matching TRBD2 (6 bases). CDR3 size: 16 residues. Germline V gives CDR1 MNHEY, CDR2 SVGAGI. V gave up 0 bases and J gave up 0 bases, with 11 bases separating them. This CDR3 reads CASSYSGGAYQETQYF. The CDR3 region has the DNA TGTGCCAGCAGTTACTCTGGAGGGGCGTACCAAGAGACCCAGTACTTC.

This clone has only a few counts. V and J are TRBV7-2 and TRBJ2-3, with D possibly TRBD1 on 5 matching bases. CDR3 length: 16 residues. The V and J ends lost 2 bases and 1 base respectively, with 13 bases between them. Germline lookup yields CDR1 SGHTA and CDR2 FQGNSA. The CDR3, as DNA: TGTGCCAGCAGCTTACGGCCCGGACAAGGCACAGATACGCAGTATTTT. It encodes CASSLRPGQGTDTQYF.

CDR3 coding DNA: TGTGCCAGCAGTGCATCGTCTTTCTCTGGGGCCAACGTCCTGACTTTC. This translates into CASSASSFSGANVLTF. This chain links TRBV28 with TRBJ2-6; D gene uncertain. CDR1 MDHEN and CDR2 SYDVKM come from the germline V gene. This CDR3 contains 16 residues. Trimming took 5 bases from V and 0 from J, leaving 11 bases between them.

This clone appeared a few times. The rearrangement links TRBV5-1 to TRBJ1-5, with D possibly TRBD1 on 6 matching bases. Trimming shortened V by 0 bases and J by 5 bases, and 9 bases separated the two germline ends. Germline values: CDR1 SGHRS, CDR2 YFSETQ. The CDR3 has 14 residues. This CDR3 reads CASSLGQVDQPQHF. In DNA, the CDR3 is TGCGCCAGCAGCTTGGGACAGGTTGATCAGCCCCAGCATTTT. Complete variable domain (other parts from reference TRBV5-1 and TRBJ1-5): KAGVTQTPRYLIKTRGQQVTLSCSPISGHRSVSWYQQTPGQGLQFLFEYFSETQRNKGNFPGRFSGRQFSNSRSEMNVSTLELGDSALYLCASSLGQVDQPQHFGDGTRLSIL.

V and J are TRBV5-1 and TRBJ1-1; a weak D match, TRBD1 (5 bases). Germline-derived CDR1 and CDR2 are SGHRS and YFSETQ. Deletions cut 0 bases from V and 5 bases from J, with 14 bases between. CDR3 length: 15 residues. CDR3 amino acids: CASSLASGGKTEAFF. The CDR3 coding sequence is TGCGCCAGCAGCTTGGCAAGCGGGGGGAAGACTGAAGCTTTCTTT.

The J gene is TRBJ1-2, the V gene TRBV6-5, with 7 bases aligning to TRBD1. This CDR3 contains 15 residues. The V gene end was trimmed by 6 bases and the J gene end by 2 bases; junction bases not matched to a gene: 9. Germline V CDR1 and CDR2: MNHEY, SVGAGI. In DNA form, the CDR3 reads TGTGCCAGCAGCGGGACAGCCAAACCAAACTATGGCTACACCTTC. Encoded protein: CASSGTAKPNYGYTF.

The chain couples TRBV19 to TRBJ2-4; D may be TRBD1 (6 bases). Germline values: CDR1 LNHDA, CDR2 SQIVND (reference sequence). V lost 1 base and J 2 bases, leaving 9 bases between the germline ends. The CDR3 sequence is 15 residues long. The CDR3 spells CASSIVRGSKNIQYF. CDR3 sequence (DNA): TGTGCCAGTAGTATAGTCAGGGGCTCCAAAAACATTCAGTACTTC.

V and J are TRBV28 and TRBJ1-4; D is uncertain. Germline values: CDR1 MDHEN, CDR2 SYDVKM. V lost 3 bases to trimming and J lost 0 bases, with 11 bases between them. This CDR3 contains 16 residues. This chain's CDR3 is CASSLFRLATNEKLFF. CDR3 sequence (DNA): TGTGCCAGCAGTTTGTTTAGGTTAGCAACTAATGAAAAACTGTTTTTT.

The J gene is TRBJ2-7, the V gene TRBV5-6, with D perhaps given as TRBD1 or TRBD2 (5 bases each). This CDR3 region has 16 residues. V gave up 0 bases and J gave up 3 bases, with 16 bases separating them. Germline CDR1 reads SGHDT; CDR2 reads YYEEEE. Here the CDR3 reads CASSLAFVPGRYEQYF. CDR3 nucleotides: TGTGCCAGCAGCTTGGCCTTTGTGCCGGGGCGCTACGAGCAGTACTTC.

The chain combines TRBV5-4 with TRBJ2-7; D is unclear. CDR3 length: 16 residues. Germline V lookup: CDR1 SGHNT, CDR2 YYREEE (reference sequence). Trimming cost V 0 bases and J 0 bases, with 13 bases left between them. The CDR3 protein is CASSLVGTKSSYEQYF. CDR3 bases: TGTGCCAGCAGCTTGGTTGGCACGAAAAGCTCCTACGAGCAGTACTTC.